A single sample gave rise to the 21 T cell receptor beta chains below, sequenced in a study of human T cells and chemical hapten exposure. Time point in this sample: healthy volunteer bleed at 2 weeks. Total RNA extraction was carried out from unfractionated whole blood. TCRdb called the RACE reads again in MiXCR, with one record for every CDR3 protein. The sample yields roughly 46,000 distinct CDR3 sequences, about 4.5% seen once. The sequenced material came from whole blood. These TCRs come from a human donor in good health. Some clones in this sample may be carry-over from other donors' samples.

This clonotype showed up just a few times. V and J are TRBV4-1 and TRBJ2-3; no clear D gene. The CDR3 is 15 residues long. Deletions cut 0 bases from V and 3 bases from J, with 10 bases between. The germline CDR1 and CDR2 sequences are MGHRA and YSYEKL. The CDR3 is CASSQDPAATDTQYF. CDR3 DNA sequence: TGCGCCAGCAGCCAAGATCCGGCTGCTACAGATACGCAGTATTTT.

This clonotype has a handful of counts. This chain links TRBV20-1 with TRBJ1-2; D gene unclear. V gave up 0 bases and J gave up 3 bases, with 8 bases separating them. CDR3 length: 13 residues. Germline V lookup: CDR1 DFQATT, CDR2 SNEGSKA (reference sequence). CDR3 bases: TGCAGTGCTAGAGATGTGATCGACTATGGCTACACCTTC. It encodes CSARDVIDYGYTF.

Turning to this clonotype: A much larger clone is a single base away; this may be a read error. The CDR3 bases are TGTACCAGCAGCTTAGAGGGACACGACTTCTTTAATGAAAAACTGTTTTTT. Amino acid sequence: CTSSLEGHDFFNEKLFF. The rearrangement uses TRBV7-2 and TRBJ1-4; the D gene is possibly TRBD1 (6 bases). V was shortened by 1 base and J by 4 bases, with 16 bases between the two germline ends. The CDR3 is 17 amino acids. Germline values: CDR1 SGHTA, CDR2 FQGNSA.

This clonotype has at least ten counts. V and J are TRBV6-5 and TRBJ1-1; D may be TRBD1 (5 bases). The CDR3 is 12 residues long. From germline, CDR1 is MNHEY and CDR2 SVGAGI. V was pared by 6 bases and J by 4 bases, with 9 bases between. The CDR3: CASRAGGTEAFF. The DNA of the CDR3 is TGTGCCAGCAGGGCGGGGGGCACTGAAGCTTTCTTT.

This clonotype was seen repeatedly, ten times or more. The chain employs TRBV6-5 and TRBJ2-4; D is perhaps TRBD2 (5 bases). Germline V gene sequence: CDR1 MNHEY, CDR2 SVGAGI. CDR3 length: 16 amino acids. The V and J ends lost 0 bases and 0 bases respectively, with 9 bases between them. CDR3: CASSYSLATAKNIQYF. Here the CDR3 DNA reads TGTGCCAGCAGTTACTCCCTAGCTACAGCCAAAAACATTCAGTACTTC.

This rearrangement joins TRBV15 to TRBJ2-3; TRBD2 agrees at 11 bases. Germline assignment: CDR1 LNHNV and CDR2 YYDKDF (reference sequence). J lost 5 bases, V lost 1 base, and 2 bases had no gene match. This CDR3 has 15 amino acids. The CDR3 coding sequence is TGTGCCACCAGCAGAGTCCTAGCGGGAGGAGATACGCAGTATTTT. Encoded protein: CATSRVLAGGDTQYF.

This clonotype showed up many times. The rearrangement links TRBV20-1 to TRBJ2-3; D gene uncertain. The length of the CDR3 is 10 residues. V shed 4 bases and J shed 6 bases, with 5 bases lying between them. The V gene's germline CDR1 is DFQATT and CDR2 SNEGSKA (reference sequence). The CDR3 DNA is TGCAGTGCTAAGGAGGATACGCAGTATTTT. This gives the protein CSAKEDTQYF.

At least ten counts were recorded for this clonotype. This chain uses TRBV28 with TRBJ1-2; 10 bases match TRBD1. The germline gives CDR1 MDHEN, CDR2 SYDVKM. The ends lost 4 bases at V and 10 bases at J; junction bases unmatched: 12. The CDR3 runs to 15 residues. The CDR3 reads CASSSLNPGQGDYTF. The CDR3 bases are TGTGCCAGCAGTTCCCTGAACCCCGGACAGGGGGACTACACCTTC.

The chain employs TRBV11-2 and TRBJ1-1; 9 bases are a match to TRBD1. The germline CDR1 and CDR2 sequences are SGHAT and FQNNGV. The CDR3 extends over 16 amino acids. V lost 4 bases and J lost 3; bases outside the gene matches: 9. The CDR3 spells CASSSHRGRSDTEAFF. The CDR3 nucleotides read TGTGCCAGCAGCTCCCACAGGGGGCGATCGGACACTGAAGCTTTCTTT.

This clonotype came up many times. This chain connects TRBV20-1 to TRBJ1-1, with 9 bases matching TRBD1. V lost 3 bases to trimming and J lost 7 bases; unmatched junction nucleotides: 3. The CDR3 extends over 12 amino acids. The germline V gene has CDR1 DFQATT and CDR2 SNEGSKA (reference sequence). The CDR3 sequence: CSARGQGNEAFF. In DNA form, the CDR3 reads TGCAGTGCTAGGGGACAGGGAAATGAAGCTTTCTTT.

The CDR3 nucleotides read TGCAGCGTTGAATCGGGGGGCGCAGTGAACACTGAAGCTTTCTTT. Encoded protein: CSVESGGAVNTEAFF. V is TRBV29-1 and J is TRBJ1-1, with D perhaps matching TRBD1 (6 bases). The CDR3 has 15 residues. The V end lost 2 bases, the J end lost 0 bases, and 13 bases lay between the germline ends. Germline CDR1 and CDR2: SQVTM and ANQGSEA.

Many counts were recorded for this clonotype. The chain employs TRBV10-3 and TRBJ2-7; the D call may be TRBD1 or TRBD2 (5 bases each). V was pared by 6 bases and J by 5 bases, with 11 bases between. The CDR3 runs to 12 residues. Germline lookup yields CDR1 ENHRY and CDR2 SYGVKD. CDR3 loop: CAISRRGDEQYF. The CDR3 DNA follows: TGTGCCATCAGCCGGAGAGGGGACGAGCAGTACTTC.

This clonotype has at least ten counts. This rearrangement joins TRBV4-1 to TRBJ2-3; 8 bases match TRBD1. CDR1 MGHRA and CDR2 YSYEKL come from the germline V gene. J lost 5 bases, V lost 0 bases, and 13 bases had no gene match. This CDR3 has 18 amino acids. CDR3 nucleotides: TGCGCCAGCAGCCAAGATCTTGAAACAGGGGGGCCGATAGATACGCAGTATTTT. This encodes CASSQDLETGGPIDTQYF.

This clonotype was seen ten or more times. The V and J genes are TRBV28 and TRBJ1-2; 10 positions match TRBD1. Germline values: CDR1 MDHEN, CDR2 SYDVKM. The CDR3 has 14 residues. V shed 5 bases and J 7 bases; nucleotides not matched to a gene: 7. The CDR3 here is CASSAPGQGIGYTF. CDR3 coding DNA: TGTGCCAGCAGTGCCCCGGGACAGGGGATTGGCTACACCTTC.

Sample share makes this clonotype large. The chain carries TRBV7-9 and TRBJ1-6; D unresolved. The length of the CDR3 is 12 residues. Germline-derived CDR1 and CDR2 are SEHNR and FQNEAQ (reference sequence). The V end lost 9 bases, the J end lost 3 bases, and 6 bases lay between the germline ends. CDR3 amino acids: CASGLYNSPLHF. The CDR3 DNA follows: TGTGCCAGTGGCCTCTATAATTCACCCCTCCACTTT.

This clonotype was found many times. The chain combines TRBV29-1 with TRBJ2-7; TRBD1 or TRBD2 may be the D gene (5 bases each). Germline lookup yields CDR1 SQVTM and CDR2 ANQGSEA. The V and J ends lost 4 bases and 7 bases respectively, with 11 bases between them. This CDR3 comprises 11 residues. CDR3 residues: CSVVGEGEQYF. The CDR3 DNA sequence: TGCAGCGTTGTGGGGGAAGGTGAGCAGTACTTC.

This clonotype was observed many times. The chain recombines TRBV18 with TRBJ2-4; perhaps TRBD2 as D (6 bases). Germline assignment: CDR1 KGHSH and CDR2 LQKENI. Trimming took 6 bases from V and 0 from J, leaving 15 bases between them. CDR3 size: 16 residues. Here the CDR3 reads CASSPFGSLAKNIQYF. The CDR3 DNA follows: TGTGCCAGCTCCCCCTTCGGGAGCCTAGCCAAAAACATTCAGTACTTC.

The sample holds many counts of this clonotype. This chain connects TRBV5-1 to TRBJ2-7; D remains unclear. The V and J ends lost 3 bases and 2 bases respectively, with 15 bases between them. The CDR3 sequence is 15 residues long. Germline lookup yields CDR1 SGHRS and CDR2 YFSETQ. DNA for the CDR3: TGCGCCAGCAGCTCCCAGCCGGGTTCCGCCTACGAGCAGTACTTC. This encodes CASSSQPGSAYEQYF.

This clonotype showed up just a few times. The chain has TRBV24-1 and TRBJ2-1; a weak D match, TRBD2 (6 bases). The CDR3 runs to 13 residues. Trimming shortened V by 4 bases and J by 8 bases, and 11 bases separated the two germline ends. Germline values: CDR1 KGHDR, CDR2 SFDVKD. The CDR3 nucleotides read TGTGCCACCAGTGAGGGGGGAGTCGATGAGCAGTTCTTC. Translation: CATSEGGVDEQFF.

The CDR3 nucleotides are TGCGCCAGCGGATTTGGGACAGGGAGCACTGAAGCTTTCTTT. Its translation: CASGFGTGSTEAFF. The rearrangement joins TRBV5-1 to TRBJ1-1; 9 bases align to TRBD1. V gave up 7 bases and J gave up 4 bases; unmatched junction bases: 8. Germline V gene sequence: CDR1 SGHRS, CDR2 YFSETQ. The length of the CDR3 is 14 residues.

The rearrangement links TRBV27 to TRBJ1-2, with D possibly being TRBD1 (5 bases). Germline V gene data show CDR1 as MNHEY and CDR2 as SMNVEV (reference sequence). The CDR3 is 13 amino acids. Trimming pared 0 bases from V and 8 bases from J, leaving 10 bases between. CDR3 coding DNA: TGTGCCAGCAGTTTATCAGGGGTCGGGGGCTACACCTTC. Amino acid sequence: CASSLSGVGGYTF.